These T cell receptor beta chains were read from a single sample in a study of T cell changes during pregnancy in multiple sclerosis. Profiled with immunoSEQ multiplex PCR; TCRdb holds only in-frame clones, not every one. This sample has around 47,000 clones; roughly 96% occur once, and the top ten carry 0.89%. The source material was peripheral blood, sampled in the second trimester of pregnancy. The receptor source for this set is a female donor with multiple sclerosis, enrolled in a pregnancy study. Both conserved end residues are part of each CDR3. D genes are given only for firm matches. Clone size is given for some rows only: seen once, a few or many times, or a class if the clone is expanded.

cdr3_nt	cdr3_aa	j_call	d_call	clone_size	v_call
TGTGCCAGTAGTTCCCGACTACCCGCGACTTCTTGGACCCAGTACTTC	CASSSRLPATSWTQYF	TRBJ2-5	-	-	TRBV19
TGTGCCAGCAGCTACGGGCGGGGCGAGACCCAGTACTTC	CASSYGRGETQYF	TRBJ2-5	-	-	TRBV11-3
TGTGCCAGCAGCTGGGGGGAGGGGGTCTCTGGAAACACCATATATTTT	CASSWGEGVSGNTIYF	TRBJ1-3	-	-	TRBV5-4
TGTGCCAGCAGTGGCAACCGGGGGGCTTCAGATACGCAGTATTTT	CASSGNRGASDTQYF	TRBJ2-3	-	-	TRBV2
TGTGCCAGCAGCATAGCACAGGGGAATTCACCCCTCCACTTT	CASSIAQGNSPLHF	TRBJ1-6	TRBD1	-	TRBV11-2
TGTGCCAGCAGCTTGGGGGAGATTTACAATGAGCAGTTCTTC	CASSLGEIYNEQFF	TRBJ2-1	-	-	TRBV5-4
TGCGCCAGCGCCGCTGGACTAGCGGGAGAAACAGATACGCAGTATTTT	CASAAGLAGETDTQYF	TRBJ2-3	TRBD2	-	TRBV5-1
TGTGCCAGCAGCGCCGGACAGTCCGAGCAGTACTTC	CASSAGQSEQYF	TRBJ2-7	-	-	TRBV9
TGTGCCAGCAGCCCACCCCAGCGGGGACGCTCCTACAATGAGCAGTTCTTC	CASSPPQRGRSYNEQFF	TRBJ2-1	TRBD2	-	TRBV9
TGCGCCAGCAACGGGGACAATGGTTTCTCCGGGGAGCTGTTTTTT	CASNGDNGFSGELFF	TRBJ2-2	-	-	TRBV10-1
TGTGCCATCAGTGAGCGGGTCGGGGAGCTGTTTTTT	CAISERVGELFF	TRBJ2-2	-	-	TRBV10-3
TGTGTCAGAAGCTGGGTTCTTCCTCGACTAGCGGGAGGAAACACCGGGGAGCTGTTTTTT	CVRSWVLPRLAGGNTGELFF	TRBJ2-2	-	-	TRBV7-5
TGTGCCAGCAGCCCCGCGGGGGGCAAGGACGAGCAGTACTTC	CASSPAGGKDEQYF	TRBJ2-7	TRBD2	-	TRBV5-4
TGTGCCAGCAGCTCCGGGACTAGCGGGAGTTCCTTTTCCTACGAGCAGTACTTC	CASSSGTSGSSFSYEQYF	TRBJ2-7	TRBD2	-	TRBV7-8
TGTGCCACCAGCAGAGGCCGACAGGGCTACGAGCAGTACTTC	CATSRGRQGYEQYF	TRBJ2-7	TRBD1	-	TRBV15
TGCGCCAGCAGCTTGGTAGGAGCTAGCACAGATACGCAGTATTTT	CASSLVGASTDTQYF	TRBJ2-3	-	-	TRBV5-1
TGTGCCAGCAACTATAGCGGGGGCCCTCGGATGAGCTCCTACAATGAGCAGTTCTTC	CASNYSGGPRMSSYNEQFF	TRBJ2-1	TRBD2	-	TRBV6-4
TGTGCCACCAGCAGAGATATAGGGGTCGGACAGAAAAATCAGCCCCAGCATTTT	CATSRDIGVGQKNQPQHF	TRBJ1-5	-	-	TRBV15
TGTGCCTCGCAAGCGGGAACCTACGAGCAGTACTTC	CASQAGTYEQYF	TRBJ2-7	TRBD2	-	TRBV30
TGTGCCAGCAGCTACCTTGGGGGACAGGGGGTGTACGAGCAGTACTTC	CASSYLGGQGVYEQYF	TRBJ2-7	TRBD1	-	TRBV7-7
TGTGCCAGCAGCACCCGCACTTATAATTCACCCCTCCACTTT	CASSTRTYNSPLHF	TRBJ1-6	-	-	TRBV13
TGCAGTGCTAGAGCTCTCTATGAGCAGTTCTTC	CSARALYEQFF	TRBJ2-1	-	-	TRBV20-1
TGTGCTAGTGGTCCCGTGGGCGACACTGAGCAGTTCTTC	CASGPVGDTEQFF	TRBJ2-1	-	-	TRBV12-5
TGTGCCAGCAGCTCAGGCCCCGTTGCAGATACGCAGTATTTT	CASSSGPVADTQYF	TRBJ2-3	-	-	TRBV7-3
TGTGCCAGCAGTATTAGCGGGAGCCCTTGGGGGCCCGCCGGGGAGCTGTTTTTT	CASSISGSPWGPAGELFF	TRBJ2-2	TRBD2	-	TRBV6-4
TGTGCCAGCAGCCGGGGTGTTGAGGCAGATACGCAGTATTTT	CASSRGVEADTQYF	TRBJ2-3	-	-	TRBV6-6
TGTGCCAGCAGCTTTACAGGGGGGAAATACAATGAGCAGTTCTTC	CASSFTGGKYNEQFF	TRBJ2-1	TRBD1	-	TRBV7-6
TGTGCCAGCAGTGAACTCCTCTGGCAGGGAAGTTTGAATCAGCCCCAGCATTTT	CASSELLWQGSLNQPQHF	TRBJ1-5	-	-	TRBV6-1
TGCGCCAGCAGCCAAGAAGACAGGGGCTACGAGCAGTACTTC	CASSQEDRGYEQYF	TRBJ2-7	TRBD1	-	TRBV4-1
TGTGCCAGCAGTGAAGCGCTTCTCGGCAGGGCGAGCACAGATACGCAGTATTTT	CASSEALLGRASTDTQYF	TRBJ2-3	-	-	TRBV2
TGTGCCAGCAGCCCCGACTCCTATGGCTACACCTTC	CASSPDSYGYTF	TRBJ1-2	-	-	TRBV7-2
TGTGCCAGCAGTCCCACAGGACAGCCCCAGCATTTT	CASSPTGQPQHF	TRBJ1-5	-	-	TRBV28
TGCGCCAGCAGACTTCTACCCATATCCCCTGGGGCCAACGTCCTGACTTTC	CASRLLPISPGANVLTF	TRBJ2-6	-	-	TRBV10-1
TGCGCCAGCAGCCAAGACCTAGGTAGCCAAGAGACCCAGTACTTC	CASSQDLGSQETQYF	TRBJ2-5	-	-	TRBV4-3
TGTGCCAGCAGCTTAGTCGGGAACACCGGGGAGCTGTTTTTT	CASSLVGNTGELFF	TRBJ2-2	-	-	TRBV7-6
TGCGCCAGCAGCTTGACCTACTACAATGAGCAGTTCTTC	CASSLTYYNEQFF	TRBJ2-1	-	-	TRBV5-1
TGCGCCAGCAGTCAAGACGGACAGGGGATCACTGAAGCTTTCTTT	CASSQDGQGITEAFF	TRBJ1-1	TRBD1	-	TRBV23-1
TGTGCCAGCTCACCGAGGGACAGCGGTGCCTACGAGCAGTACTTC	CASSPRDSGAYEQYF	TRBJ2-7	TRBD1	-	TRBV18
TGTGCCAGCAGCTTAGCGCTTGCGGGGGGCGCCTACGAGCAGTACTTC	CASSLALAGGAYEQYF	TRBJ2-7	TRBD2	-	TRBV7-2
TGTGCCAGCAGTGGGAGTGGCAGGGGGAACACCATATATTTT	CASSGSGRGNTIYF	TRBJ1-3	TRBD1	-	TRBV2
TGTGCCAGCAGTCCGGGACTAGCGGGAATCACCGGGGAGCTGTTTTTT	CASSPGLAGITGELFF	TRBJ2-2	TRBD2	-	TRBV28
TGTGCCAGCAGCCCAAAAGGAGGTAGCGGGGGCCTGGACTCCTACGAGCAGTACTTC	CASSPKGGSGGLDSYEQYF	TRBJ2-7	TRBD2	-	TRBV7-2
TGTGCCAGCAGCATAACAGGGGACCCTAACTATGGCTACACCTTC	CASSITGDPNYGYTF	TRBJ1-2	TRBD1	-	TRBV14
TGTGCCAGCAGCTTAGACTCTAGCGGACGCATCTACGAGCAGTACTTC	CASSLDSSGRIYEQYF	TRBJ2-7	TRBD2	-	TRBV11-2
TGTGCCAGCAGCTTAGATAGGACAATAGTGGCTGAAGCTTTCTTT	CASSLDRTIVAEAFF	TRBJ1-1	-	-	TRBV7-2
TGCGCCAGCAGCCGCCCCTCCGTTAGGACAGTTGAAGCTTTCTTT	CASSRPSVRTVEAFF	TRBJ1-1	-	once	TRBV4-1
TGTGCCAGCAGCCCTCGGACAGGGGGCTACTATGGCTACACCTTC	CASSPRTGGYYGYTF	TRBJ1-2	TRBD1	-	TRBV7-8
TGTGCCAGCAGCCCTCGGACTAGCGGGGGGGCCGTGAACAATGAGCAGTTCTTC	CASSPRTSGGAVNNEQFF	TRBJ2-1	TRBD2	-	TRBV7-9
TGTGCCAGCAGGCAAGGGACAGCCGCTAACACTGAAGCTTTCTTT	CASRQGTAANTEAFF	TRBJ1-1	TRBD1	-	TRBV7-2
TGTGCCAGCAGCACGGACAGGGGCACTGAAGCTTTCTTT	CASSTDRGTEAFF	TRBJ1-1	TRBD1	-	TRBV5-5
TGCGCCAGCAGCTTGGTGACTAGCGGGTTCACAGATACGCAGTATTTT	CASSLVTSGFTDTQYF	TRBJ2-3	TRBD2	-	TRBV5-1
TGTGCCAGCAGTTTATGGCAGGGCCTGGAATTCCGAGGCTCCTACGAGCAGTACTTC	CASSLWQGLEFRGSYEQYF	TRBJ2-7	-	-	TRBV28
TGCGCCAGCAGCTTGGGGACTAGTTCAGGGTCAGATACGCAGTATTTT	CASSLGTSSGSDTQYF	TRBJ2-3	TRBD2	-	TRBV5-1
TGTGCCAGCAGCGGAATACTCGGGAGGGACGATACGCAGTATTTT	CASSGILGRDDTQYF	TRBJ2-3	TRBD2	-	TRBV7-9
TGTGCCAGCAGTCGACCCGGGACAGGGGCCTACGAGCAGTACTTC	CASSRPGTGAYEQYF	TRBJ2-7	TRBD1	-	TRBV6-6